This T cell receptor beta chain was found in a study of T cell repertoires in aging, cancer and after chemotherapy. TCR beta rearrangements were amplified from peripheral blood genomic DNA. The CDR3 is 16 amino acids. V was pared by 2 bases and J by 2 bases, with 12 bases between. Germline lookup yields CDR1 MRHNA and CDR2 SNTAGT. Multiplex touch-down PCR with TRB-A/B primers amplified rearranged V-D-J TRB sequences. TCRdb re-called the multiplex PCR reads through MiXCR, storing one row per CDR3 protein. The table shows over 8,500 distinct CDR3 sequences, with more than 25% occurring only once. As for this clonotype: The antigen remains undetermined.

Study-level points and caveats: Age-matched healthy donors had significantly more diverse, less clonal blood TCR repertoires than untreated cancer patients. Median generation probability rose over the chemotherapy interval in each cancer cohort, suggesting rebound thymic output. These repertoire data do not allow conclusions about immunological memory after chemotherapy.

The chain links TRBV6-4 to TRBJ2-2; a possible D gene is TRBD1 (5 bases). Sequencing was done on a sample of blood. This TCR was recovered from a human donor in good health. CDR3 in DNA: TGTGCCAGCAGTGACGGCCCAGGGATTAACACCGGGGAGCTGTTTTTT. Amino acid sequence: CASSDGPGINTGELFF.